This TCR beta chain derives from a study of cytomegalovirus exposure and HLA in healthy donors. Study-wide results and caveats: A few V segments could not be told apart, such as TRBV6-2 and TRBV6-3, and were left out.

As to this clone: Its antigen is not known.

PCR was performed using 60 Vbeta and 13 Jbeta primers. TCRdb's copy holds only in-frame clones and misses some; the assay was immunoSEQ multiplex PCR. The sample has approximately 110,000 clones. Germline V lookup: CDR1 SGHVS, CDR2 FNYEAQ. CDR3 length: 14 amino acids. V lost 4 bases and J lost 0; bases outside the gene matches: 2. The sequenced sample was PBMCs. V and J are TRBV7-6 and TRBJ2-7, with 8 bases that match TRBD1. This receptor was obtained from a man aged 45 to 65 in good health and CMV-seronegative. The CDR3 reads CASSSTGVSYEQYF. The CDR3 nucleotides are TGTGCCAGCAGCTCGACAGGGGTCTCCTACGAGCAGTACTTC.